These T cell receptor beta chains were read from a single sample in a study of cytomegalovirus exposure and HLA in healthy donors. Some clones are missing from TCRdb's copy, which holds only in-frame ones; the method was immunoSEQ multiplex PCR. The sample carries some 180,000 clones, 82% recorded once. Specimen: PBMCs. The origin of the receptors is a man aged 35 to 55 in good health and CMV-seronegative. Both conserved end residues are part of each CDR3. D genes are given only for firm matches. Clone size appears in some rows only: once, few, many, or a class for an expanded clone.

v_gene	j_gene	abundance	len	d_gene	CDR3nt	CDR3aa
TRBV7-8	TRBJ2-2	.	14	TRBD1	TGTGCCAGCAGCCTGGACAGGGGGGCCGGGGAGCTGTTTTTT	CASSLDRGAGELFF
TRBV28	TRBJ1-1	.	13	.	TGTGCCAGCAGTTTTCCCGGGGACACTGAAGCTTTCTTT	CASSFPGDTEAFF
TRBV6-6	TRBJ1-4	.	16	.	TGTGCCAGCAGTTACCTAGATGCAGCAACTAATGAAAAACTGTTTTTT	CASSYLDAATNEKLFF
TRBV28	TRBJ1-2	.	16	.	TGTGCCAGCAGTCCCGCTGGCGGCTTTTCTAACTATGGCTACACCTTC	CASSPAGGFSNYGYTF
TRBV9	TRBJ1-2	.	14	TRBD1	TGTGCCAGCAGCCTTCGTTTGACAGGGGAGGGCTACACCTTC	CASSLRLTGEGYTF
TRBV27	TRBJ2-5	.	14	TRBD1	TGTGCCAGCGTACCGGGACAGGGGGCTGAGACCCAGTACTTC	CASVPGQGAETQYF
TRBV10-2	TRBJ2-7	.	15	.	TGCGCCAGCAGTGGGCGGCAGGGATTAGTAAACGAGCAGTACTTC	CASSGRQGLVNEQYF
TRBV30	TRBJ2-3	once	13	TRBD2	TGTGCCTTCGGGGCGGGAGGGAAAGATACGCAGTATTTT	CAFGAGGKDTQYF
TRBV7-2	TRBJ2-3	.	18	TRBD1	TGTGCCAGCAGCTTTCTAGGTCAGGGGGTTCCCTCCACAGATACGCAGTATTTT	CASSFLGQGVPSTDTQYF
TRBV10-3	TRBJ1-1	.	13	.	TGTGCCATCAGTCAGGGGCAGAACACTGAAGCTTTCTTT	CAISQGQNTEAFF
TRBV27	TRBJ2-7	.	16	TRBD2	TGTGCCAGCGCCTCCCCCCGGGGGACTAGCTTACACGAGCAGTACTTC	CASASPRGTSLHEQYF
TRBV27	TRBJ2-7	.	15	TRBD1	TGTGCCAGCAATACTATCCGGGACAGGGGGTACGAGCAGTACTTC	CASNTIRDRGYEQYF
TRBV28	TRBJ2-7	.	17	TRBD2	TGTGCCAGCAGTTCCGCGCTTGGACTAGCGGGACTGCCCGAGCAGTACTTC	CASSSALGLAGLPEQYF
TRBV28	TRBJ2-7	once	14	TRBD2	TGTGCCAGCCACCGGACTAGCGCGGACTACGAGCAGTACTTC	CASHRTSADYEQYF
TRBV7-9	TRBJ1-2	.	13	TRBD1	TGTGCCAGCAGCTTAGAAGGGGGCTCTGCAAACACCTTC	CASSLEGGSANTF